Below are 9 T cell receptor beta chains sequenced from a single sample in a study of cytomegalovirus exposure and HLA in healthy donors. The PCR used 60 Vbeta and 13 Jbeta primers. The table came from immunoSEQ multiplex PCR; TCRdb's copy has only in-frame clones and leaves some out. The data contain some 80,000 clones, over 65% of them singletons. Input material: PBMCs. The receptors originated from a man aged 50 to 59 in good health and CMV-seronegative.

The CDR3 reads CASRPTGGGGTEAFF. As DNA, the CDR3 is TGTGCCAGCAGGCCCACAGGGGGAGGAGGCACTGAAGCTTTCTTT. The J gene is TRBJ1-1, the V gene TRBV27; the match to TRBD1 covers 8 bases. V lost 6 bases, J lost 4 bases, and 10 bases stayed unmatched. The CDR3 extends over 15 amino acids. Germline V gene sequence: CDR1 MNHEY, CDR2 SMNVEV (reference sequence).

This CDR3 is CAIKRGHGVLETQYF. CDR3 nucleotides: TGTGCCATCAAAAGGGGTCACGGTGTTCTGGAGACCCAGTACTTC. The V and J genes are TRBV10-3 and TRBJ2-5; tentative D call: TRBD1 (5 bases). V was shortened by 7 bases and J by 5 bases, with 20 bases between the two germline ends. Germline values: CDR1 ENHRY, CDR2 SYGVKD. The CDR3 covers 15 residues.

CDR3 sequence: CASSHLNSYNSPLHF. For the CDR3, the DNA is TGTGCCAGCAGCCACTTGAACTCCTATAATTCACCCCTCCACTTT. This chain connects TRBV7-9 to TRBJ1-6; D not resolved. Trimming stripped 5 bases from V and 0 bases from J, with 8 bases between. Per germline, CDR1 SEHNR and CDR2 FQNEAQ (reference sequence). The CDR3 spans 15 residues.

The CDR3 loop reads CASSFSGDSPLHF. The CDR3 DNA reads as TGTGCCAGCAGCTTTTCAGGTGATTCACCCCTCCACTTT. This chain connects TRBV5-4 to TRBJ1-6; D ambiguous. The CDR3 consists of 13 residues. Trimming removed 2 bases at V and 8 bases at J, with 8 bases between. The germline CDR1 and CDR2 sequences are SGHNT and YYREEE (reference sequence). Complete variable domain (other parts from reference TRBV5-4 and TRBJ1-6): ETGVTQSPTHLIKTRGQQVTLRCSSQSGHNTVSWYQQALGQGPQFIFQYYREEENGRGNFPPRFSGLQFPNYSSELNVNALELDDSALYLCASSFSGDSPLHFGNGTRLTVT.

This clone was counted only a few times. The V call is TRBV5-4, the J call TRBJ2-7; TRBD1 might be the D (5 bases). The germline CDR1 and CDR2 sequences are SGHNT and YYREEE (reference sequence). Trimming pared 3 bases from V and 6 bases from J, leaving 16 bases between. The CDR3 length is 14 residues. CDR3 DNA sequence: TGTGCCAGCAGCTCGGCAGAACAGGTGGTCGAGCAGTACTTC. Amino acid sequence: CASSSAEQVVEQYF.

The chain carries TRBV29-1 and TRBJ2-1; D not certain. V lost 4 bases to trimming and J lost 8 bases, with 9 bases between them. Germline assignment: CDR1 SQVTM and CDR2 ANQGSEA. The CDR3 spans 11 residues. The CDR3 nucleotides are TGCAGCGTTGTGGGCCTCCATGAGCAGTTCTTC. Encoded protein: CSVVGLHEQFF.

The CDR3 nucleotides are TGTGCCAGTAGCTCCGCAGGGCGTACCTTCAACTATGGCTACACCTTC. Protein sequence: CASSSAGRTFNYGYTF. The rearrangement uses TRBV19 and TRBJ1-2; a possible D gene is TRBD1 (5 bases). This CDR3 spans 16 amino acids. The V gene lost 6 bases and the J gene lost 2 bases, with 19 bases spanning the gap. Germline V CDR1 and CDR2: LNHDA, SQIVND (reference sequence).

This clone was counted once. This chain uses TRBV4-1 with TRBJ1-4; 7 nucleotides line up with TRBD1. Trimming cost V 1 base and J 5 bases; bases outside gene matches: 4. Germline V gene sequence: CDR1 MGHRA, CDR2 YSYEKL. The CDR3 spans 15 residues. This CDR3 reads CASSQGQGKNEKLFF. Written as DNA, the CDR3 is TGCGCCAGCAGCCAAGGACAGGGTAAAAATGAAAAACTGTTTTTT.

The rearrangement uses TRBV7-2 and TRBJ2-3; D call uncertain. Germline CDR1 SGHTA, CDR2 FQGNSA. Trimming shortened V by 2 bases and J by 4 bases, and 7 bases separated the two germline ends. This CDR3 is built from 13 residues. CDR3 DNA: TGTGCCAGCAGCTTACTCTTCCCAGATACGCAGTATTTT. It encodes CASSLLFPDTQYF.